This TCR beta chain was identified in a study of cytomegalovirus exposure and HLA in healthy donors. PCR used 60 Vbeta primers and 13 Jbeta primers. Assay used: immunoSEQ multiplex PCR; TCRdb lists only in-frame clones, some missing. The profile shows more than 65,000 clones, 78% of them singletons. CDR1 and CDR2 (germline): SGHTA, FQGNSA. V shed 2 bases and J shed 2 bases, with 8 bases lying between them. The CDR3 consists of 14 residues. Overall study findings and caveats: TCR beta V segments were, for the most part, productive about 87% or about 30% of the time in an earlier analysis.

Of note for this clone: No antigen is known for it.

Source material: PBMCs. This sequence joins TRBV7-2 and TRBJ2-3; tentatively, D is TRBD1 (6 bases). This receptor was identified in a man aged 18 to 35 in good health and CMV-seropositive. The DNA for the CDR3 is TGTGCCAGCAGCTTAAGGGACATCACAGATACGCAGTATTTT. Its translation: CASSLRDITDTQYF.